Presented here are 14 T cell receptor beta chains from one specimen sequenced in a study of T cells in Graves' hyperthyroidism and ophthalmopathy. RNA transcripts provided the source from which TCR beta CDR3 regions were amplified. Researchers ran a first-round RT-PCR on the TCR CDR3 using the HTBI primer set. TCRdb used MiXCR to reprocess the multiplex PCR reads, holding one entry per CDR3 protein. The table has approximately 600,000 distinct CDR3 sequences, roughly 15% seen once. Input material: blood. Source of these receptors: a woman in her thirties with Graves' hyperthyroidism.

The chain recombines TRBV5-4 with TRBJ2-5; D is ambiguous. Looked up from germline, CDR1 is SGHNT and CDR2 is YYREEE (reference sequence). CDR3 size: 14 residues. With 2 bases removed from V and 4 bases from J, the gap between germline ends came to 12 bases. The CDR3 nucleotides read TGTGCCAGCAGCTTTGGTCAGGCGGCAGAGACCCAGTACTTC. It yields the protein CASSFGQAAETQYF.

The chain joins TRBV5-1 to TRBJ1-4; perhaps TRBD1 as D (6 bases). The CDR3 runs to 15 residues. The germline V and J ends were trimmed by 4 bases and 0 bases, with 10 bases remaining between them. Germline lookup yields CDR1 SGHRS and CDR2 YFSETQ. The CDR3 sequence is CASSRGQSTNEKLFF. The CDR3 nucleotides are TGCGCCAGCAGCCGTGGACAGTCAACTAATGAAAAACTGTTTTTT.

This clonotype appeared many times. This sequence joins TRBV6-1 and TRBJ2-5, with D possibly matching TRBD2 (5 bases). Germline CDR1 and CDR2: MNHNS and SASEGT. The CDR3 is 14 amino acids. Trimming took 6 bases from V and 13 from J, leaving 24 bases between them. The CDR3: CASSSIDYHGPRYF. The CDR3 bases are TGTGCCAGCAGCTCTATCGACTACCACGGACCCCGGTACTTC.

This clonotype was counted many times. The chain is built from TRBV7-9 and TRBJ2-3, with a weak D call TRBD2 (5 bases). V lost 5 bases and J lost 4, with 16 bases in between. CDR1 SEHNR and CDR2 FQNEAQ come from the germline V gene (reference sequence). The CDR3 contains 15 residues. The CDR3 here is CASSPRARLSDTQYF. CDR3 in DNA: TGTGCCAGCAGCCCGCGGGCTAGATTATCAGATACGCAGTATTTT.

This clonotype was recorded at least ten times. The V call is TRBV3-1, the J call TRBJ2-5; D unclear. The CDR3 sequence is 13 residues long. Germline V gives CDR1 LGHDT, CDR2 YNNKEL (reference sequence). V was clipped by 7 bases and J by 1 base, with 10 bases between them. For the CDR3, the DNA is TGTGCCAGCAAATCCGGTATCCAAGAGACCCAGTACTTC. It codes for CASKSGIQETQYF.

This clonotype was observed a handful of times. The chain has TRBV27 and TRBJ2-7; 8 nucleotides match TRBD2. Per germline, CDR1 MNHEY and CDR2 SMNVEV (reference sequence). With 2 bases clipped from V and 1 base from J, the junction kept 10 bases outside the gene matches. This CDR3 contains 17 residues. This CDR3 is CASSLRGGGGRSYEQYF. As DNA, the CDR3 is TGTGCCAGCAGTTTACGGGGGGGCGGGGGAAGATCCTACGAGCAGTACTTC.

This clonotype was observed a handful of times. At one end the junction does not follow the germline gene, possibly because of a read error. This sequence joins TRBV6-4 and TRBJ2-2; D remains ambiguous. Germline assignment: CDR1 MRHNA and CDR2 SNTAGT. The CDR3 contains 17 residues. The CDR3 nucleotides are TGTGCCAGCAGTTACTCACCCGGTAGGGTCGACACCGGGGAGCTGTTTTTT. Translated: CASSYSPGRVDTGELFF.

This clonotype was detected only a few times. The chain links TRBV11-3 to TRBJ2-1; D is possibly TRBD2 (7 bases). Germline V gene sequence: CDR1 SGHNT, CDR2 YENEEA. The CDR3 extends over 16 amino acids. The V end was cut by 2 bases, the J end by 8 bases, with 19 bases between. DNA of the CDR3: TGTGCCAGCAGCTTATTGCTAGCCGGCGGGGGCGATGAGCAGTTCTTC. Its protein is CASSLLLAGGGDEQFF.

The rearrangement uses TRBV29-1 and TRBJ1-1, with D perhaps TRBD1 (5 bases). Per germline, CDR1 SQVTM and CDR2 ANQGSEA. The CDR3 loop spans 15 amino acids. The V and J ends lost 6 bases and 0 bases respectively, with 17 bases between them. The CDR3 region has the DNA TGCAGCGTGGGCGGGGGAAGGGTGGTGAACACTGAAGCTTTCTTT. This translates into CSVGGGRVVNTEAFF.

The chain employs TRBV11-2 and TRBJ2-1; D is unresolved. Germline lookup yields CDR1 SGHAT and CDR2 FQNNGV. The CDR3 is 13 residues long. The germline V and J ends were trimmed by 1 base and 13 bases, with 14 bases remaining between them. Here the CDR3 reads CASSLVQQRDQFF. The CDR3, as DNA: TGTGCCAGCAGCTTAGTACAACAGCGAGACCAGTTCTTC.

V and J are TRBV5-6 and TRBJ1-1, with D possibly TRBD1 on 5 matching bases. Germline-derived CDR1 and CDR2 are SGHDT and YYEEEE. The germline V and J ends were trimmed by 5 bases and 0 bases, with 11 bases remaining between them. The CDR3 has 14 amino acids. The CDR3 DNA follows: TGTGCCAGCAGGGGGGTCGGGATGAACACTGAAGCTTTCTTT. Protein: CASRGVGMNTEAFF.

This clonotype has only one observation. CDR3 DNA: TGTGCCAGCAGCCCCGACCTTCTAGGTGACTATGGCTACACCTTC. Its protein is CASSPDLLGDYGYTF. The chain uses TRBV7-9 and TRBJ1-2; D not resolved. Trimming shortened V by 5 bases and J by 3 bases, and 16 bases separated the two germline ends. Germline-derived CDR1 and CDR2 are SEHNR and FQNEAQ (reference sequence). This CDR3 spans 15 amino acids.

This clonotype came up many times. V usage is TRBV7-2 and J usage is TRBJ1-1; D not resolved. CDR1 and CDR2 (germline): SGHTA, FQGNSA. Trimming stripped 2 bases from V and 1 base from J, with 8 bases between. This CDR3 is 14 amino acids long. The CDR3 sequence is CASSLIRENTEAFF. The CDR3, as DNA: TGTGCCAGCAGCTTAATCCGGGAGAACACTGAAGCTTTCTTT.

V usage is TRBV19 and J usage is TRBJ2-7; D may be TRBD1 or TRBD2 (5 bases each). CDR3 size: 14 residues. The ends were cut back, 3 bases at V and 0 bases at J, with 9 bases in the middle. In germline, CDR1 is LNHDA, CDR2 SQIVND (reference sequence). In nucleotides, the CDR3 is TGTGCCAGTAGTATGGGACGGCGCTCCTACGAGCAGTACTTC. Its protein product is CASSMGRRSYEQYF.